The rows below give T cell receptor beta chains drawn from one sample of a study of T cell responses to AZD1222 COVID-19 vaccine. Assay used: immunoSEQ multiplex PCR; TCRdb lists only in-frame clones, some missing. The table shows some 150,000 clones, with around 90% occurring only once. Sequencing used peripheral blood, obtained on day 0 of AZD1222 vaccination. These receptor sequences come from an adult in good health. Each CDR3 is given with its conserved first and last residue. The order of the fields is J gene, clone size, D gene, V gene, CDR3 DNA, CDR3 protein. D genes are given only for firm matches. Only some rows state a clone size, as once, few, many or a class for expanded clones.

j_gene: TRBJ2-3; abundance: -; d_gene: -; v_gene: TRBV19; CDR3nt: TGTGCCAGTAGTTCGGGGGAACCCACAGATACGCAGTATTTT; CDR3aa: CASSSGEPTDTQYF
j_gene: TRBJ2-3; abundance: once; d_gene: TRBD2; v_gene: TRBV19; CDR3nt: TGTGCCAGTAGCGGGACTATTAGTAACACAGATACGCAGTATTTT; CDR3aa: CASSGTISNTDTQYF
j_gene: TRBJ2-1; abundance: -; d_gene: -; v_gene: TRBV7-9; CDR3nt: TGTGCCAGCAGCATCCGTGGGACGTACCCTAATAATGAGCAGTTCTTC; CDR3aa: CASSIRGTYPNNEQFF
j_gene: TRBJ2-7; abundance: -; d_gene: TRBD1; v_gene: TRBV5-1; CDR3nt: TGCGCCAGCAGCTTGGCCGGGACAGGAGACGAGCAGTACTTC; CDR3aa: CASSLAGTGDEQYF
j_gene: TRBJ2-6; abundance: -; d_gene: -; v_gene: TRBV24-1; CDR3nt: TGTGCCACCAGTGATTTCCAGGGGGGTGGGGCCAACGTCCTGACTTTC; CDR3aa: CATSDFQGGGANVLTF
j_gene: TRBJ2-1; abundance: -; d_gene: TRBD2; v_gene: TRBV4-2; CDR3nt: TGTGCCAGCAGCGCAAGCGGGACCACCTCCTACAATGAGCAGTTCTTC; CDR3aa: CASSASGTTSYNEQFF
j_gene: TRBJ2-2; abundance: -; d_gene: -; v_gene: TRBV6-5; CDR3nt: TGTGCCAGCAATTCGGACACCGGGGAGCTGTTTTTT; CDR3aa: CASNSDTGELFF
j_gene: TRBJ1-1; abundance: -; d_gene: -; v_gene: TRBV4-1; CDR3nt: TGCGCCAGCAGCCAAGGACCGGCAACTGAAGCTTTCTTT; CDR3aa: CASSQGPATEAFF
j_gene: TRBJ2-2; abundance: once; d_gene: TRBD2; v_gene: TRBV6-1; CDR3nt: TGTGCCAGCAGTGGCCGGACTCGCGGGGGGGCCGGGGTAACTTCCGGGGAGCTGTTTTTT; CDR3aa: CASSGRTRGGAGVTSGELFF
j_gene: TRBJ1-6; abundance: -; d_gene: -; v_gene: TRBV4-3; CDR3nt: TGCGCCAGCAGCCCTGGGGGGGGGAGCTCCTATAATTCACCCCTCCACTTT; CDR3aa: CASSPGGGSSYNSPLHF
j_gene: TRBJ2-7; abundance: -; d_gene: -; v_gene: TRBV2; CDR3nt: TGTGCCAGCAGTGAAGGAGGAGCCTCCTACGAGCAGTACTTC; CDR3aa: CASSEGGASYEQYF
j_gene: TRBJ1-2; abundance: -; d_gene: TRBD1; v_gene: TRBV6-2/TRBV6-3; CDR3nt: TGTGCCTGCAGTTACTCGACAGGGAATGGCTACACCTTC; CDR3aa: CACSYSTGNGYTF
j_gene: TRBJ1-2; abundance: -; d_gene: TRBD1; v_gene: TRBV2; CDR3nt: TGTGCCAGCATTAGACAGGGAAGAGGCTATGGCTACACCTTC; CDR3aa: CASIRQGRGYGYTF
j_gene: TRBJ2-3; abundance: -; d_gene: TRBD1; v_gene: TRBV5-1; CDR3nt: TGCGCCAGCAGCCCTAGGACAGGGGGTTATGGTAGCACAGATACGCAGTATTTT; CDR3aa: CASSPRTGGYGSTDTQYF
j_gene: TRBJ1-1; abundance: -; d_gene: -; v_gene: TRBV4-2; CDR3nt: TGTGCCAGCAGCCAAGGGGCGGGAATGAACACTGAAGCTTTCTTT; CDR3aa: CASSQGAGMNTEAFF
j_gene: TRBJ1-2; abundance: -; d_gene: -; v_gene: TRBV4-1; CDR3nt: TGCGCCAGCAGCCAAGATCCGTTCTATGGCTACACCTTC; CDR3aa: CASSQDPFYGYTF
j_gene: TRBJ2-2; abundance: -; d_gene: -; v_gene: TRBV10-2; CDR3nt: TGCGCCAGCAGTCGCGGGGATGCGGAAGATGCCACCGGGGAGCTGTTTTTT; CDR3aa: CASSRGDAEDATGELFF
j_gene: TRBJ1-2; abundance: -; d_gene: -; v_gene: TRBV18; CDR3nt: TGTGCCAGCTCACCACCCCGCCAAGCGTACACCTTC; CDR3aa: CASSPPRQAYTF
j_gene: TRBJ1-2; abundance: once; d_gene: -; v_gene: TRBV6-6; CDR3nt: TGTGCCAGCAGTTACGGGCTTACTAACTATGGCTACACCTTC; CDR3aa: CASSYGLTNYGYTF
j_gene: TRBJ2-3; abundance: -; d_gene: -; v_gene: TRBV7-2; CDR3nt: TGTGCCAGCAGCCTACGTACAGATACGCAGTATTTT; CDR3aa: CASSLRTDTQYF
j_gene: TRBJ2-7; abundance: -; d_gene: -; v_gene: TRBV7-6; CDR3nt: TGTGCCAGCAGCAGAACTACAGGGATAAGCTCCTACGAGCAGTACTTC; CDR3aa: CASSRTTGISSYEQYF
j_gene: TRBJ2-5; abundance: -; d_gene: -; v_gene: TRBV7-9; CDR3nt: TGTGCCAGCAGGGGTTCGACAGCAAAGTACCAAGAGACCCAGTACTTC; CDR3aa: CASRGSTAKYQETQYF
j_gene: TRBJ1-1; abundance: -; d_gene: -; v_gene: TRBV7-9; CDR3nt: TGTGCCAGCAGCCAGGGGAGCACTGAAGCTTTCTTT; CDR3aa: CASSQGSTEAFF